This TCR beta chain is drawn from a study of T-cell reconstitution after alpha-beta-depleted transplantation in children. Study-level findings and limits: Where alpha-beta T cells came from about two months after transplant was reportedly several hundred expanded graft clones.

The library targeted TCRbeta and was prepared with unique molecular identifiers. TCRdb re-analysed the PCR reads in MiXCR, keeping a single row per CDR3 protein. This table holds about 190,000 distinct CDR3 sequences, around 10% found once. This CDR3 is built from 12 residues. Deletions cut 2 bases from V and 5 bases from J, with 7 bases between. This clonotype was seen at least ten times. Its matching antigen is unknown. The rearrangement joins TRBV12-3 or TRBV12-4 to TRBJ2-7; TRBD1 or TRBD2 may be the D gene (5 bases each). The source material was PBMCs, sampled before TCRalphabeta/CD19-depleted stem cell transplant. This TCR derives from a boy under 10 years old with acute myeloid leukemia, due to receive a stem cell transplant. The CDR3 region has the DNA TGTGCCAGCAGTTTACAGGGAGACGAGCAGTACGTC. Amino acid sequence: CASSLQGDEQYV.